This T cell receptor (beta chain) was retrieved from a study of T-cell reconstitution after alpha-beta-depleted transplantation in children. This clonotype appeared a few times. Unique molecular identifiers were built into the TCRbeta library. A single record per CDR3 protein comes from TCRdb applying MiXCR to the PCR reads. Of some 200,000 distinct CDR3 sequences detected, under 9.5% appear once; the ten largest clones hold roughly 6.2%. The source is a human donor who donated a stem cell graft to a child with acute lymphoblastic leukemia. This sample comprised PBMCs from the stem cell graft donor, obtained from the stem cell graft.

The CDR3 DNA reads TGTGCCACCGACCAGAAAATCGGGACAGACCTTAACTATGGCTACACCTTC. Translated, it gives CATDQKIGTDLNYGYTF. The genes are TRBV10-3 and TRBJ1-2; the match to TRBD1 covers 7 bases. This CDR3 comprises 17 residues. Trimming took 10 bases from V and 1 from J; bases not matched to a gene: 18. CDR1 is ENHRY, CDR2 SYGVKD, per germline.